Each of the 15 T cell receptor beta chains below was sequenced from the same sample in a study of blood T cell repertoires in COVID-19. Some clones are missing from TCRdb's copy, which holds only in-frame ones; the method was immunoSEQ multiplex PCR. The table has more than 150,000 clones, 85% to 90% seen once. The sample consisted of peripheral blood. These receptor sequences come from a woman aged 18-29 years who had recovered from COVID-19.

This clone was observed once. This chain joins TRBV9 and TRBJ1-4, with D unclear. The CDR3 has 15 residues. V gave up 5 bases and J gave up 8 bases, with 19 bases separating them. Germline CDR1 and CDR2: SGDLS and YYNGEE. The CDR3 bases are TGTGCCAGCAGTTCAGGCCCGGCGGGAAGGGAAAAACTGTTTTTT. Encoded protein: CASSSGPAGREKLFF. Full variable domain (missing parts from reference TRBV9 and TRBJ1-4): DSGVTQTPKHLITATGQRVTLRCSPRSGDLSVYWYQQSLDQGLQFLIQYYNGEERAKGNILERFSAQQFPDLHSELNLSSLELGDSALYFCASSSGPAGREKLFFGSGTQLSVL.

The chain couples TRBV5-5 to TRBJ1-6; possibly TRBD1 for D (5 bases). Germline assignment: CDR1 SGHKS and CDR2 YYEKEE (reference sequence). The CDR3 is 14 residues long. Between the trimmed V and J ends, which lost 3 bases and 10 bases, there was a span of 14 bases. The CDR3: CASSYRGSGSPLHF. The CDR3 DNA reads TGTGCCAGCAGCTATCGGGGGAGTGGGTCACCCCTCCACTTT.

The CDR3 region is CASSSVGLAGTGQFF. CDR3 in DNA: TGTGCCAGCAGCTCCGTGGGACTAGCGGGGACAGGGCAGTTCTTC. This chain links TRBV7-2 with TRBJ2-1, with TRBD2 matching over 13 bases. Unmatched junction bases numbered 9, after V lost 4 bases and J lost 12 bases. Germline values: CDR1 SGHTA, CDR2 FQGNSA. This CDR3 is built from 15 residues.

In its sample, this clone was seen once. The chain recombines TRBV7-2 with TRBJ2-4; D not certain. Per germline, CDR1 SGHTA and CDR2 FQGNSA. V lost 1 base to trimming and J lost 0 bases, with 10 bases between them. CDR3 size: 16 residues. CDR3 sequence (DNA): TGTGCCAGCAGCTTAGGGTACATCGTAGCCAAAAACATTCAGTACTTC. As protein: CASSLGYIVAKNIQYF.

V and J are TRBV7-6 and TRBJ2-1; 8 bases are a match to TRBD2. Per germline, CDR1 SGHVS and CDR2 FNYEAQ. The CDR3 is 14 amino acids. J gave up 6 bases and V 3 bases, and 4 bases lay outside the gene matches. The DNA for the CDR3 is TGTGCCAGCAGCTTCGAAGGACTAGCCAATGAGCAGTTCTTC. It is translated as CASSFEGLANEQFF.

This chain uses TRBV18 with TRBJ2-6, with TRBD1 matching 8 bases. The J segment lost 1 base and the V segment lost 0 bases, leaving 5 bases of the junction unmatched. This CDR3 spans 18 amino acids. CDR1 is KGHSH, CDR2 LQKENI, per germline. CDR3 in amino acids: CASSPPYRGKSGANVLTF. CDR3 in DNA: TGTGCCAGCTCACCACCGTACAGGGGGAAATCTGGGGCCAACGTCCTGACTTTC.

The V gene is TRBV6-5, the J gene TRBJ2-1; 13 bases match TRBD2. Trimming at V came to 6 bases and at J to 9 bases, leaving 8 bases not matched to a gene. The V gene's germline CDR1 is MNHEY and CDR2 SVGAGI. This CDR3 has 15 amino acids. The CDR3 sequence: CASRLLAGGPGEQFF. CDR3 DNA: TGTGCCAGCAGGCTACTAGCGGGGGGGCCCGGTGAGCAGTTCTTC.

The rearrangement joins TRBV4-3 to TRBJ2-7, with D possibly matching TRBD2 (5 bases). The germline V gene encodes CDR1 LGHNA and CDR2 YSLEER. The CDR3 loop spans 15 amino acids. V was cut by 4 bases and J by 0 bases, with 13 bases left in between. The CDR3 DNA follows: TGCGCCAGCAGCCTTACCGAGGGAAGCTCCTACGAGCAGTACTTC. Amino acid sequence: CASSLTEGSSYEQYF.

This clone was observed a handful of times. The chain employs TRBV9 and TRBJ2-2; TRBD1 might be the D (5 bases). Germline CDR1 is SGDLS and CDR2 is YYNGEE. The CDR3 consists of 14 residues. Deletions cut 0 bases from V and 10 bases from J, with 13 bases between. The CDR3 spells CASSVGLGLTELFF. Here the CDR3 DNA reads TGTGCCAGCAGCGTAGGCTTGGGGCTTACGGAGCTGTTTTTT.

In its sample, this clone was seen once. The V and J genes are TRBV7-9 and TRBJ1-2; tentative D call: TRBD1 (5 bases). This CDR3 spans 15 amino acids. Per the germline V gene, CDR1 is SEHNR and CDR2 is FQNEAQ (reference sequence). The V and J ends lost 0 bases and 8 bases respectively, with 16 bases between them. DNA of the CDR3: TGTGCCAGCAGCTTAGCGGGGCGGGGGTCCATCGGCTACACCTTC. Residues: CASSLAGRGSIGYTF.

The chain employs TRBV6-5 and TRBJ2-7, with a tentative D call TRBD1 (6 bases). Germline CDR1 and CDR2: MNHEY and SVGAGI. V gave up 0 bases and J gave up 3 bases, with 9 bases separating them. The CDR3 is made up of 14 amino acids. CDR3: CASSYSGARYEQYF. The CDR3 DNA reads TGTGCCAGCAGTTACTCGGGGGCCCGCTACGAGCAGTACTTC.

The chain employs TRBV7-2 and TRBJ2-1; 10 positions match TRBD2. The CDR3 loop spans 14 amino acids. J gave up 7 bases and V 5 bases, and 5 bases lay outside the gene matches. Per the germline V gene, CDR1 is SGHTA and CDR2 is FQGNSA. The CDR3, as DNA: TGTGCCAGCAGCAAGAGGACTAGCGGAAATGAGCAGTTCTTC. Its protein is CASSKRTSGNEQFF.

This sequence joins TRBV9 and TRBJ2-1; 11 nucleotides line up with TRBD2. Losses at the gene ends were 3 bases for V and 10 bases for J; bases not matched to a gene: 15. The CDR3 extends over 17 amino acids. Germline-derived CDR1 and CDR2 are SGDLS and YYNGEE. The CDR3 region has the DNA TGTGCCAGCAGCGCCAGAATTTTAGCGGGGGGGCGTAGGGAGCAGTTCTTC. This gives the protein CASSARILAGGRREQFF.

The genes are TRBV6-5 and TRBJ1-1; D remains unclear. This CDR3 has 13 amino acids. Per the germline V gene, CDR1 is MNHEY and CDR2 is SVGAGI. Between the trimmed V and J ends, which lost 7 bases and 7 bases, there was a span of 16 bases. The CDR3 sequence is CASTHHPSVEAFF. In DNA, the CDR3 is TGTGCCAGCACCCACCATCCCTCGGTTGAAGCTTTCTTT.

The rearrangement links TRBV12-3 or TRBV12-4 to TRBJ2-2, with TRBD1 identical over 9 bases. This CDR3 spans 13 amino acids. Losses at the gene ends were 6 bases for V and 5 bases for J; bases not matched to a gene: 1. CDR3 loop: CASRTGGTGELFF. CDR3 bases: TGTGCCAGCAGGACAGGGGGGACCGGGGAGCTGTTTTTT.